This TCR beta chain was retrieved from a study of blood T cell repertoires in COVID-19. Study at large: From the United States, Italy and Spain came samples of acute and convalescent COVID-19. The analysed material was cDNA or gDNA that came from T cells, B-cell-depleted T cells, or PBMCs.

This CDR3 comprises 16 residues. Trimming pared 4 bases from V and 8 bases from J, leaving 22 bases between. The germline gives CDR1 KGHDR, CDR2 SFDVKD. Per the study methods: Cell counts per sample came from amplifying reference gene primers. Some clones are missing from TCRdb's copy, which holds only in-frame ones; the method was immunoSEQ multiplex PCR. V and J calls and clone size are given by that table; D and trimming were obtained from the DNA. This sample has 450,000 to 500,000 clones; 75% to 90% occur once, and the top ten carry roughly 3.2%. The TCR sequence derives from a human donor in a cohort sampled during active COVID-19. The chain employs TRBV24-1 and TRBJ1-2, with D maybe TRBD1 (5 bases). Material for sequencing was peripheral blood. The CDR3 sequence: CATSEGGTELMEGYTF. CDR3 DNA sequence: TGTGCCACCAGTGAGGGCGGGACGGAACTTATGGAGGGCTACACCTTC.